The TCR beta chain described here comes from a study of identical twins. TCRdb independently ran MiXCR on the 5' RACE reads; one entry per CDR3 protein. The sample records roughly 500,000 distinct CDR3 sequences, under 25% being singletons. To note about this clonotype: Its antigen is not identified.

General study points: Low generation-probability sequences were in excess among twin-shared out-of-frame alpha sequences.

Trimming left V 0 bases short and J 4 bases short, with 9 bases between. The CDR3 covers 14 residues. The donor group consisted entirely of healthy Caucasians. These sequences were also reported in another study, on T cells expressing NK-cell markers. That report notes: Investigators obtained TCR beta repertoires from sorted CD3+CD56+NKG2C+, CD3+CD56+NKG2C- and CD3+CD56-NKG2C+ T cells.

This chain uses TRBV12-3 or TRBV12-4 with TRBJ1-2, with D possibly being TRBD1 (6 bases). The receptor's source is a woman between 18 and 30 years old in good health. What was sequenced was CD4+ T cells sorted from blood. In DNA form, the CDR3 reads TGTGCCAGCAGTTTAGCCACAGGGTTCTATGGCTACACCTTC. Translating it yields CASSLATGFYGYTF.